A single sample gave rise to the 23 T cell receptor beta chains below, sequenced in a study of blood T cell repertoires in COVID-19. Here immunoSEQ multiplex PCR was the method, and the copy in TCRdb shows in-frame clones only, minus some. The sample has about 70,000 clones; 70% to 85% are singletons. Input material: peripheral blood. These receptors were taken from a woman aged 70-85 years with acute or convalescent COVID-19.

The gene calls are TRBV2 and TRBJ1-2; a possible D gene is TRBD1 (5 bases). The CDR3 sequence is 15 residues long. The V end was cut by 6 bases, the J end by 4 bases, with 18 bases between. Germline CDR1 and CDR2: SNHLY and FYNNEI. In DNA, the CDR3 is TGTGCCAGCAGCCTTCAGGGAGGGCAAGGCTATGGCTACACCTTC. It is translated as CASSLQGGQGYGYTF.

The J gene is TRBJ1-3, the V gene TRBV18; a possible D gene is TRBD1 (6 bases). This CDR3 is 17 amino acids long. V lost 4 bases and J 0 bases, leaving 16 bases between the germline ends. CDR1 and CDR2 from the germline V gene are KGHSH and LQKENI. The CDR3 sequence is CASSQQGPSSSGNTIYF. Written as DNA, the CDR3 is TGTGCCAGCTCACAACAGGGCCCCTCAAGCTCTGGAAACACCATATATTTT.

The V gene is TRBV19, the J gene TRBJ1-1; D is possibly TRBD1 (5 bases). The CDR3 loop spans 15 amino acids. V lost 3 bases to trimming and J lost 6 bases, with 17 bases between them. CDR1 and CDR2 from the germline V gene are LNHDA and SQIVND (reference sequence). CDR3 nucleotides: TGTGCCAGTAGTATGCAGGGAAAGGTTGTTGCTGAAGCTTTCTTT. This gives the protein CASSMQGKVVAEAFF.

The rearrangement uses TRBV6-5 and TRBJ2-7, with no clear D. Germline CDR1 and CDR2: MNHEY and SVGAGI. CDR3 size: 12 residues. V was pared by 5 bases and J by 4 bases, with 9 bases between. DNA for the CDR3: TGTGCCAGCAGTCGTAACTCTTACGAGCAGTACTTC. This translates into CASSRNSYEQYF.

V and J are TRBV24-1 and TRBJ2-2; maybe TRBD2 (6 bases). This CDR3 spans 15 amino acids. V shed 5 bases and J shed 0 bases, with 9 bases lying between them. From germline, CDR1 is KGHDR and CDR2 SFDVKD. The CDR3 sequence is CATSVPGANTGELFF. In DNA form, the CDR3 reads TGTGCCACCAGTGTTCCGGGGGCGAACACCGGGGAGCTGTTTTTT.

The chain combines TRBV19 with TRBJ2-1, with 7 bases that match TRBD2. The CDR3 has 10 residues. With 10 bases clipped from V and 6 bases from J, the junction kept 0 bases outside the gene matches. Germline assignment: CDR1 LNHDA and CDR2 SQIVND (reference sequence). The CDR3 DNA is TGTGCCACGGGGGGCAATGAGCAGTTCTTC. Its translation: CATGGNEQFF.

The chain employs TRBV4-1 and TRBJ2-2, with TRBD2 as a possible D gene (6 bases). V shed 6 bases and J shed 6 bases, with 17 bases lying between them. Germline assignment: CDR1 MGHRA and CDR2 YSYEKL. This CDR3 comprises 15 residues. CDR3 loop: CASRRWARDPGELFF. CDR3 sequence (DNA): TGCGCCAGCAGACGGTGGGCGCGGGACCCCGGGGAGCTGTTTTTT.

The chain has TRBV12-3 or TRBV12-4 and TRBJ2-3; D remains ambiguous. CDR3 length equals 11 residues. V was pared by 4 bases and J by 6 bases, with 5 bases between. CDR3 region: CASSYGDTQYF. As DNA, the CDR3 is TGTGCCAGCAGTTACGGGGATACGCAGTATTTT.

This sequence joins TRBV7-3 and TRBJ2-6; D gene unclear. This CDR3 spans 13 amino acids. V lost 2 bases, J lost 6 bases, and 5 bases lay in between. CDR1 and CDR2 (germline): SGHTA, FQGTGA. The CDR3 bases are TGTGCCAGCAGCTTAGGAGCGGCCAACGTCCTGACTTTC. Its translation: CASSLGAANVLTF.

This sequence joins TRBV4-1 and TRBJ2-2; D remains unclear. The CDR3 totals 16 residues. Trimming cost V 4 bases and J 1 base, with 13 bases left between them. Looked up from germline, CDR1 is MGHRA and CDR2 is YSYEKL. CDR3 coding DNA: TGCGCCAGCAGCCTCACCCTTGGCTGGAACACCGGGGAGCTGTTTTTT. Translated, it gives CASSLTLGWNTGELFF.

The chain carries TRBV15 and TRBJ1-4, with D possibly matching TRBD1 (5 bases). Trimming took off 0 bases at V and 11 bases at J, with 16 bases between the two ends. This CDR3 is built from 15 residues. Germline-derived CDR1 and CDR2 are LNHNV and YYDKDF (reference sequence). CDR3 sequence reads: CATSREGIGRDKLFF. The CDR3 DNA reads TGTGCCACCAGCAGAGAGGGGATTGGGAGGGACAAACTGTTTTTT.

This clone was seen once. The gene calls are TRBV18 and TRBJ1-3, with 8 bases matching TRBD1. Germline CDR1 and CDR2: KGHSH and LQKENI. The V and J ends lost 4 bases and 0 bases, in that order; junction bases with no gene match: 5. CDR3 length: 16 amino acids. The CDR3 spells CASSRDRHSSGNTIYF. The CDR3, as DNA: TGTGCCAGCTCACGGGACAGGCACAGCTCTGGAAACACCATATATTTT.

V usage is TRBV7-8 and J usage is TRBJ1-2, with 8 bases lining up with TRBD1. CDR3 length: 13 amino acids. CDR1 SGHVS and CDR2 FQNEAQ come from the germline V gene. J gave up 6 bases and V 3 bases, and 3 bases lay outside the gene matches. The CDR3 region has the DNA TGTGCCAGCAGCTTGGACAGGGTCGATGGCTACACCTTC. It encodes CASSLDRVDGYTF.

The chain carries TRBV6-5 and TRBJ2-4; perhaps TRBD1 as D (5 bases). Trimming cost V 5 bases and J 7 bases, with 9 bases left between them. The germline V gene encodes CDR1 MNHEY and CDR2 SVGAGI. CDR3 length: 12 residues. The CDR3 region is CASSPGYNIQYF. The CDR3 DNA sequence: TGTGCCAGCAGTCCAGGGTATAACATTCAGTACTTC.

The chain combines TRBV7-9 with TRBJ2-7; TRBD2 matches at 13 bases. The CDR3 has 16 amino acids. Germline V gives CDR1 SEHNR, CDR2 FQNEAQ (reference sequence). Trimming cost V 3 bases and J 4 bases; bases outside gene matches: 6. The CDR3 DNA follows: TGTGCCAGCAGCTTTTTTCTGGGACTAGCGGGGTACGAGCAGTACTTC. This sequence encodes CASSFFLGLAGYEQYF.

The chain links TRBV5-1 to TRBJ1-6; D call uncertain. Germline values: CDR1 SGHRS, CDR2 YFSETQ. CDR3 length: 17 residues. Trimming took 3 bases from V and 4 from J, leaving 17 bases between them. CDR3 residues: CASSWTGSNSYNSPLHF. CDR3 nucleotides: TGCGCCAGCAGCTGGACTGGGTCAAATTCATATAATTCACCCCTCCACTTT.

The J gene is TRBJ2-3, the V gene TRBV11-2; TRBD2 aligns across 7 bases. Per germline, CDR1 SGHAT and CDR2 FQNNGV. The CDR3 runs 13 residues. J lost 2 bases, V lost 6 bases, and 2 bases had no gene match. The CDR3 here is CASSSGYTDTQYF. The CDR3 region has the DNA TGTGCCAGCAGTAGCGGGTACACAGATACGCAGTATTTT.

The gene calls are TRBV12-3 or TRBV12-4 and TRBJ2-2; a possible D gene is TRBD1 (5 bases). V was clipped by 11 bases and J by 8 bases, with 15 bases between them. The length of the CDR3 is 12 residues. The CDR3 nucleotides are TGTGCCGGCACCATGGGGCTAGGGGAGCTGTTTTTT. Its protein is CAGTMGLGELFF.

The chain recombines TRBV12-3 or TRBV12-4 with TRBJ1-1; 7 positions agree with TRBD1. CDR3 length equals 13 residues. J lost 6 bases, V lost 5 bases, and 6 bases had no gene match. CDR3 loop: CASSPRQGSEAFF. The CDR3 DNA sequence: TGTGCCAGCAGTCCAAGACAGGGCTCTGAAGCTTTCTTT.

The J gene is TRBJ2-3, the V gene TRBV5-4; TRBD2 aligns across 9 bases. Germline V gives CDR1 SGHNT, CDR2 YYREEE (reference sequence). The CDR3 runs 15 residues. V shed 4 bases and J 5 bases; nucleotides not matched to a gene: 8. The CDR3 DNA sequence: TGTGCCAGCAGCGATCCTAGCGGGGCCATAGATACGCAGTATTTT. This sequence encodes CASSDPSGAIDTQYF.

The CDR3 reads CASSAQGTTNEKLFF. The CDR3 nucleotides read TGTGCCAGCAGCGCTCAGGGTACAACTAATGAAAAACTGTTTTTT. V and J are TRBV9 and TRBJ1-4, with D maybe TRBD1 (5 bases). The CDR3 extends over 15 amino acids. V was cut by 3 bases and J by 0 bases, with 9 bases left in between. From germline, CDR1 is SGDLS and CDR2 YYNGEE. The variable domain in full, with the rest retrieved from reference TRBV9 and TRBJ1-4, is DSGVTQTPKHLITATGQRVTLRCSPRSGDLSVYWYQQSLDQGLQFLIQYYNGEERAKGNILERFSAQQFPDLHSELNLSSLELGDSALYFCASSAQGTTNEKLFFGSGTQLSVL.

The count of this clone is one. The rearrangement uses TRBV6-6 and TRBJ2-3, with D uncertain. The germline gives CDR1 MNHNY, CDR2 SVGAGI (reference sequence). CDR3 length: 16 amino acids. V was shortened by 6 bases and J by 2 bases, with 18 bases between the two germline ends. The CDR3 reads CASSPAPRLDTDTQYF. CDR3 coding DNA: TGTGCCAGCAGCCCCGCCCCCCGGCTAGACACAGATACGCAGTATTTT.

This clone turned up a few times. V usage is TRBV11-1 and J usage is TRBJ1-2; D might be TRBD1 (6 bases). V lost 1 base, J lost 3 bases, and 6 bases lay in between. The CDR3 extends over 13 amino acids. In germline, CDR1 is SGHAT, CDR2 FQDESV (reference sequence). This CDR3 reads CASSLGQDYGYTF. In DNA, the CDR3 is TGTGCCAGCAGCTTAGGACAGGACTATGGCTACACCTTC.